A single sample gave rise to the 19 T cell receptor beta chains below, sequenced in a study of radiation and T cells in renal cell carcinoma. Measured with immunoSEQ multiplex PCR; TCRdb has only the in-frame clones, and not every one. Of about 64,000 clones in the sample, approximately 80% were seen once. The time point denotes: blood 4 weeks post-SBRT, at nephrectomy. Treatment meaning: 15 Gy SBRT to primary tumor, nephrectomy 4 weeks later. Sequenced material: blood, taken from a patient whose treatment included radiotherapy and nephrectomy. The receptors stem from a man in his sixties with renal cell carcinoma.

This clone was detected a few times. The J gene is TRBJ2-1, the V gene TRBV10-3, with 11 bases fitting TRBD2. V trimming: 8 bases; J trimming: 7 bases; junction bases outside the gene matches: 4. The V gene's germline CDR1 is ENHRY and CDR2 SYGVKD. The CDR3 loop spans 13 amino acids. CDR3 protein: CAIDSGRENEQFF. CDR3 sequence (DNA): TGTGCCATCGATAGCGGGAGGGAAAATGAGCAGTTCTTC.

In nucleotides, the CDR3 is TGTGCCAGCAGTGTAATGACAGGGGGCGCCGGGGGCTATGGCTACACCTTC. Its translation: CASSVMTGGAGGYGYTF. This chain connects TRBV2 to TRBJ1-2; 10 positions match TRBD1. CDR1 and CDR2 (germline): SNHLY, FYNNEI. The CDR3 has 17 residues. V gave up 4 bases and J gave up 4 bases; unmatched junction bases: 12.

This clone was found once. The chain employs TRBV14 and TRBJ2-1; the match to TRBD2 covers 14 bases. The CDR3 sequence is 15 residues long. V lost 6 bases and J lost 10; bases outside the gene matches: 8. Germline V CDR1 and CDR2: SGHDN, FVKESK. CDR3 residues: CASSRGLAGGLEQFF. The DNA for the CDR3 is TGTGCCAGCAGTCGTGGACTAGCGGGAGGTCTGGAGCAGTTCTTC.

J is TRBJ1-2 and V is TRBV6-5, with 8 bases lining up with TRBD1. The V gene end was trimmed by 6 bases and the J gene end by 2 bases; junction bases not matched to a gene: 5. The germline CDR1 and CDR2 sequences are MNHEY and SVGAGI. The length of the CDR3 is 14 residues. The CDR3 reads CASRPGQENYGYTF. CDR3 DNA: TGTGCCAGCAGACCGGGACAGGAGAACTATGGCTACACCTTC.

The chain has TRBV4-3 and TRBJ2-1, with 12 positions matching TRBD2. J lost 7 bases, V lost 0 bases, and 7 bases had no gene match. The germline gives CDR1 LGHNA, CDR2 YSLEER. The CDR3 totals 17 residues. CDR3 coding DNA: TGCGCCAGCAGCCAAGACCTTCTAGCGGGGGGGCCAAATGAGCAGTTCTTC. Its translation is CASSQDLLAGGPNEQFF.

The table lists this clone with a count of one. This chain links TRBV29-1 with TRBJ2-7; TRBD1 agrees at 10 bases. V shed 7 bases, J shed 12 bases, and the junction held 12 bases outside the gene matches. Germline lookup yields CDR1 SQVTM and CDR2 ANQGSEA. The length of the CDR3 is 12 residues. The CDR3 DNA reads TGCAGCGCAGGGACAGGGGACCGAACTTTGTACTTC. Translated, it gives CSAGTGDRTLYF.

The CDR3 DNA is TGTGCCAGCAGTTACCAGGGACAGTATGAGCAGTTCTTC. This translates into CASSYQGQYEQFF. The V gene is TRBV6-5, the J gene TRBJ2-1; 7 bases fit TRBD1. This CDR3 contains 13 residues. CDR1 MNHEY and CDR2 SVGAGI come from the germline V gene. V trimming: 2 bases; J trimming: 8 bases; junction bases outside the gene matches: 3.

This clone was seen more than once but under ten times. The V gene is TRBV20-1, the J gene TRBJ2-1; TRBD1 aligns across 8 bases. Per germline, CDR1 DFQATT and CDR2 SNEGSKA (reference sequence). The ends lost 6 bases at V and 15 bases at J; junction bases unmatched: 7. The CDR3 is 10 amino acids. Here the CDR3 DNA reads TGCAGTGCCAAGGACAGGGTTGCGTTCTTC. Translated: CSAKDRVAFF.

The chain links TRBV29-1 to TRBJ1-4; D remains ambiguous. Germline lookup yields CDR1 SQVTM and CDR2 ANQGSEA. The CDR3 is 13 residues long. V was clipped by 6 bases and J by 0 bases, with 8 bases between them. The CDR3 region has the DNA TGCAGCGTCCTATTTGCAACTAATGAAAAACTGTTTTTT. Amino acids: CSVLFATNEKLFF.

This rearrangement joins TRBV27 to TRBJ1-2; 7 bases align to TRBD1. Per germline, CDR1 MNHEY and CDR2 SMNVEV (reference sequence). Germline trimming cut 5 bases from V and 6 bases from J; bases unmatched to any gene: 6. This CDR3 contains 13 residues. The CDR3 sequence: CASSMTGMDGYTF. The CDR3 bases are TGTGCCAGCAGTATGACAGGGATGGATGGCTACACCTTC.

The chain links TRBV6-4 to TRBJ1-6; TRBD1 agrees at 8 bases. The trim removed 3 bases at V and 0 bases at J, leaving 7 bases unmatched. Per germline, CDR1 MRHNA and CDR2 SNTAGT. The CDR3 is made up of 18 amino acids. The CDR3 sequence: CASSEYGTGHSYNSPLHF. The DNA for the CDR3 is TGTGCCAGCAGTGAATACGGGACAGGACACTCCTATAATTCACCCCTCCACTTT.

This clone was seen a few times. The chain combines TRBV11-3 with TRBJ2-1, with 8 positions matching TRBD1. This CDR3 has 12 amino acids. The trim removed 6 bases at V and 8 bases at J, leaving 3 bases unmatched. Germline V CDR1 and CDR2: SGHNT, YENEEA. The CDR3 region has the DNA TGTGCCAGCAGGTCGACAGGGGATGAGCAGTTCTTC. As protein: CASRSTGDEQFF.

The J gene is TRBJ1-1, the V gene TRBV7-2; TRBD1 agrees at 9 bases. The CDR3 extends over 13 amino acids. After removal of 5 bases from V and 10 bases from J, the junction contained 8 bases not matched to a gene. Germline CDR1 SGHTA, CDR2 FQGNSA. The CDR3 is CASSAMGQGGAFF. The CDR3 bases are TGTGCCAGCAGCGCAATGGGACAGGGAGGAGCTTTCTTT.

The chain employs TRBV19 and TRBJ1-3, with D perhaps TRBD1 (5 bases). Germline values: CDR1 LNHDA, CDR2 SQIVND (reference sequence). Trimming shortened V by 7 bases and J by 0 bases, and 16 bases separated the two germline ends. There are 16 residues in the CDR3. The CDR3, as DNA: TGTGCCAGTATCCTCGGGGGGGAAAGCTCTGGAAACACCATATATTTT. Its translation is CASILGGESSGNTIYF.

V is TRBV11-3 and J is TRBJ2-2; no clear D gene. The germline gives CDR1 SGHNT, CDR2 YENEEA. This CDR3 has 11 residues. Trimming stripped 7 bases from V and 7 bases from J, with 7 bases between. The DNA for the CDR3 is TGTGCCAGCACCTCGGGCGGGGAGCTGTTTTTT. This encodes CASTSGGELFF.

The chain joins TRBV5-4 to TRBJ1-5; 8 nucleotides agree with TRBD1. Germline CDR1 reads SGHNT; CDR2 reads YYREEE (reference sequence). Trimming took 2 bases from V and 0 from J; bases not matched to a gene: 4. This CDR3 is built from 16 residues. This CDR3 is CASSFGTGDSNQPQHF. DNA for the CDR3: TGTGCCAGCAGCTTTGGGACAGGAGATAGCAATCAGCCCCAGCATTTT. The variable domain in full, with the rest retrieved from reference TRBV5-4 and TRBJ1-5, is ETGVTQSPTHLIKTRGQQVTLRCSSQSGHNTVSWYQQALGQGPQFIFQYYREEENGRGNFPPRFSGLQFPNYSSELNVNALELDDSALYLCASSFGTGDSNQPQHFGDGTRLSIL.

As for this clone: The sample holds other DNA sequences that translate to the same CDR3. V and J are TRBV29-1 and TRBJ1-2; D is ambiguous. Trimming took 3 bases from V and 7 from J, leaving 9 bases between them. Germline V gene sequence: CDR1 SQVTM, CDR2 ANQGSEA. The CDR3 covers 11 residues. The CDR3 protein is CSVEVGGGYTF. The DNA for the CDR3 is TGCAGCGTTGAGGTCGGAGGTGGCTACACCTTC.

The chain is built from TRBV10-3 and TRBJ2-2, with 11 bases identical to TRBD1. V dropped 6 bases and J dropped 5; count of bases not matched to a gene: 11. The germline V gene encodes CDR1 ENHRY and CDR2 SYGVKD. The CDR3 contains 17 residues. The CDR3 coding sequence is TGTGCCATCAGCCCTGGGACAGGGGGGATGGAAACCGGGGAGCTGTTTTTT. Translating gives CAISPGTGGMETGELFF.

DNA for the CDR3: TGTGCCAGCAGCTCGAGATGGGGGGGAACCTCCTACGAGCAGTACTTC. Translation gives CASSSRWGGTSYEQYF. The gene calls are TRBV27 and TRBJ2-7; 7 bases agree with TRBD2. Germline V CDR1 and CDR2: MNHEY, SMNVEV (reference sequence). V trimming: 6 bases; J trimming: 0 bases; junction bases outside the gene matches: 11. This CDR3 has 16 amino acids.